One and the same sample provided the 19 T cell receptor beta chains below, sequenced in a study of blood T cell repertoires in COVID-19. Some clones are missing from TCRdb's copy, which holds only in-frame ones; the method was immunoSEQ multiplex PCR. The sample lists approximately 140,000 clones; around 87% were seen once. The sample was peripheral blood. The source is a man aged 18 to 30 with COVID-19, enrolled during active disease.

V gene TRBV7-9 combines with J gene TRBJ2-2; D not resolved. Per the germline V gene, CDR1 is SEHNR and CDR2 is FQNEAQ (reference sequence). Trimming removed 1 base at V and 4 bases at J, with 7 bases between. The CDR3 is made up of 14 amino acids. The CDR3 DNA reads TGTGCCAGCAGCTTAGACGGTTCCACCGGGGAGCTGTTTTTT. The encoded protein is CASSLDGSTGELFF. Supplemented by reference TRBV7-9 and TRBJ2-2, the full variable domain reads DTGVSQNPRHKITKRGQNVTFRCDPISEHNRLYWYRQTLGQGPEFLTYFQNEAQLEKSRLLSDRFSAERPKGSFSTLEIQRTEQGDSAMYLCASSLDGSTGELFFGEGSRLTVL.

CDR3: CASSYGRGTDTQYF. The CDR3 bases are TGTGCCAGCAGTTACGGCAGGGGCACAGATACGCAGTATTTT. The rearrangement joins TRBV6-5 to TRBJ2-3; possible D gene TRBD1, 5 bases. CDR3 length: 14 amino acids. Germline V gene sequence: CDR1 MNHEY, CDR2 SVGAGI. Trimming cost V 2 bases and J 1 base, with 7 bases left between them.

The chain couples TRBV15 to TRBJ1-2; D not resolved. The CDR3 totals 13 residues. Germline V gene lookup returns CDR1 LNHNV and CDR2 YYDKDF (reference sequence). The V and J ends lost 1 base and 8 bases respectively, with 11 bases between them. The CDR3 DNA follows: TGTGCCACCAGCAGAGGGACTCCCGGAGGCTACACCTTC. Translated, it gives CATSRGTPGGYTF.

The chain carries TRBV9 and TRBJ2-7; 8 bases are a match to TRBD1. Germline CDR1 and CDR2: SGDLS and YYNGEE. CDR3 length equals 15 residues. The V segment lost 4 bases and the J segment 3 bases; nucleotides outside the gene matches: 9. CDR3 residues: CASSTRTGKNYEQYF. The CDR3 nucleotides are TGTGCCAGCAGCACCCGGACAGGGAAAAACTACGAGCAGTACTTC.

The chain recombines TRBV10-3 with TRBJ1-1; D perhaps matches TRBD1 (5 bases). The CDR3 is 15 amino acids. V was clipped by 8 bases and J by 5 bases, with 21 bases between them. Per germline, CDR1 ENHRY and CDR2 SYGVKD. The CDR3 DNA reads as TGTGCCATCCGAGACATGACAGAAGCTGGGACTGAAGCTTTCTTT. Translation gives CAIRDMTEAGTEAFF.

The chain recombines TRBV6-2 or TRBV6-3 with TRBJ2-3; 10 nucleotides line up with TRBD2. Germline CDR1 and CDR2: MNHEY and SVGEGT. The CDR3 is 16 residues long. The J segment lost 5 bases and the V segment lost 5 bases, leaving 10 bases of the junction unmatched. CDR3 DNA: TGTGCCAGCAGTAAAGAGCTAGCGGGAGTCGGAGATACGCAGTATTTT. Amino acid sequence: CASSKELAGVGDTQYF.

Only one count was recorded for this clone. The V and J genes are TRBV4-1 and TRBJ1-5, with TRBD1 identical over 7 bases. The V gene's germline CDR1 is MGHRA and CDR2 YSYEKL. There are 15 residues in the CDR3. V shed 1 base, J shed 7 bases, and the junction held 7 bases outside the gene matches. CDR3 sequence: CASSQGRAGGQPQHF. The CDR3 nucleotides are TGCGCCAGCAGCCAAGGACGGGCAGGGGGACAGCCCCAGCATTTT.

The rearrangement joins TRBV30 to TRBJ2-1; 12 bases map to TRBD2. The CDR3 is made up of 15 amino acids. After removal of 6 bases from V and 10 bases from J, the junction contained 13 bases not matched to a gene. Germline-derived CDR1 and CDR2 are GTSNPN and SVGIG (reference sequence). The DNA of the CDR3 is TGTGCCTGTTCCGGGAGACTAGCGGGAGTGTCCGAGCAGTTCTTC. This encodes CACSGRLAGVSEQFF.

This sequence joins TRBV6-5 and TRBJ2-1; TRBD2 agrees at 9 bases. The J segment lost 10 bases and the V segment lost 6 bases, leaving 7 bases of the junction unmatched. The CDR3 spans 13 residues. The germline V gene encodes CDR1 MNHEY and CDR2 SVGAGI. The DNA for the CDR3 is TGTGCCAGCAGGCTGGGACTAGCCCGCGAGCAGTTCTTC. Translated: CASRLGLAREQFF.

The chain uses TRBV30 and TRBJ2-7; TRBD2 matches 7 bases. V trimming: 0 bases; J trimming: 6 bases; junction bases outside the gene matches: 2. The CDR3 totals 12 residues. Germline values: CDR1 GTSNPN, CDR2 SVGIG (reference sequence). DNA for the CDR3: TGTGCCTGGAGTGTACGGGGGGTCGAGCAGTACTTC. Translated: CAWSVRGVEQYF.

The chain carries TRBV4-1 and TRBJ2-3; 9 bases fit TRBD1. CDR1 and CDR2 (germline): MGHRA, YSYEKL. The CDR3 is 14 amino acids. After removal of 5 bases from V and 4 bases from J, the junction contained 4 bases not matched to a gene. CDR3 sequence reads: CASSAGQGSDTQYF. The CDR3 region has the DNA TGCGCCAGCAGCGCGGGACAGGGCTCAGATACGCAGTATTTT.

The chain joins TRBV27 to TRBJ2-3, with 16 bases matching TRBD2. V gave up 5 bases and J gave up 10 bases; unmatched junction bases: 6. This CDR3 is 15 amino acids long. The germline V gene has CDR1 MNHEY and CDR2 SMNVEV (reference sequence). CDR3 nucleotide sequence: TGTGCCAGCAGTATAGGGACTAGCGGGAGGGCCGCGCAGTATTTT. It codes for CASSIGTSGRAAQYF.

The gene calls are TRBV4-3 and TRBJ2-5; D is undetermined. Trimming stripped 2 bases from V and 4 bases from J, with 14 bases between. Germline values: CDR1 LGHNA, CDR2 YSLEER. The CDR3 extends over 15 amino acids. CDR3 DNA: TGCGCCAGCAGCCAAACAATTGAGACGGGAGAGACCCAGTACTTC. It encodes CASSQTIETGETQYF.

The chain combines TRBV9 with TRBJ1-1; TRBD1 aligns across 8 bases. The CDR3 loop spans 14 amino acids. J was trimmed by 0 bases and V by 5 bases; bases with no gene match: 3. CDR1 and CDR2 from the germline V gene are SGDLS and YYNGEE. CDR3 in DNA: TGTGCCAGCAGTCGACAGGGGATGAACACTGAAGCTTTCTTT. It encodes CASSRQGMNTEAFF. The full variable domain, completed using reference TRBV9 and TRBJ1-1, is DSGVTQTPKHLITATGQRVTLRCSPRSGDLSVYWYQQSLDQGLQFLIQYYNGEERAKGNILERFSAQQFPDLHSELNLSSLELGDSALYFCASSRQGMNTEAFFGQGTRLTVV.

The chain couples TRBV9 to TRBJ2-2; possible D gene TRBD1, 6 bases. The CDR3 sequence is 17 residues long. V was trimmed by 4 bases and J by 1 base, leaving 17 bases between them. Germline CDR1 and CDR2: SGDLS and YYNGEE. CDR3: CASSPRTARGNTGELFF. The CDR3 DNA reads as TGTGCCAGCAGCCCCCGGACAGCTCGAGGGAACACCGGGGAGCTGTTTTTT.

The rearrangement uses TRBV19 and TRBJ1-5; D gene unclear. The germline V gene has CDR1 LNHDA and CDR2 SQIVND (reference sequence). Trimming cost V 3 bases and J 6 bases, with 15 bases left between them. The CDR3 runs to 15 residues. The CDR3 region has the DNA TGTGCCAGTAGTATTCGCTCAAGCGGTGTTCAGCCCCAGCATTTT. This sequence encodes CASSIRSSGVQPQHF. Complete variable domain (other parts from reference TRBV19 and TRBJ1-5): DGGITQSPKYLFRKEGQNVTLSCEQNLNHDAMYWYRQDPGQGLRLIYYSQIVNDFQKGDIAEGYSVSREKKESFPLTVTSAQKNPTAFYLCASSIRSSGVQPQHFGDGTRLSIL.

The CDR3, as DNA: TGTGCCAGCAGCTTGGACAGGGGGGAAAGAGTCAATGAGCAGTTCTTC. This translates into CASSLDRGERVNEQFF. The chain links TRBV5-8 to TRBJ2-1, with TRBD1 matching over 8 bases. V trimming: 0 bases; J trimming: 6 bases; junction bases outside the gene matches: 8. CDR1 is SGHTS and CDR2 is YDEGEE in the germline V gene. CDR3 length equals 16 residues.

The rearrangement links TRBV11-3 to TRBJ2-1, with TRBD2 matching over 11 bases. V lost 2 bases to trimming and J lost 8 bases; unmatched junction nucleotides: 5. CDR1 and CDR2 (germline): SGHNT, YENEEA. The CDR3 covers 15 residues. The CDR3 loop is CASSLTSGSFDEQFF. The CDR3 bases are TGTGCCAGCAGCTTAACTAGCGGGAGTTTCGATGAGCAGTTCTTC.

This clone showed up just a few times. CDR3 nucleotides: TGTGCCTGGAACCGGGGATACGAGCAGTACTTC. Translated, it gives CAWNRGYEQYF. The chain carries TRBV30 and TRBJ2-7; tentative D call: TRBD2 (5 bases). Trimming pared 4 bases from V and 4 bases from J, leaving 8 bases between. CDR3 length: 11 residues. Per germline, CDR1 GTSNPN and CDR2 SVGIG (reference sequence).